This TCR beta chain derives from a study of blood T cells in healthy people across ages. Study-level results: The authors considered diversity estimates from one million T cells to be underestimates.

A sample-barcoded 5' primer and a J-beta primer mix were used in a second PCR of about 6 to 12 cycles. Tagging of each cDNA molecule was performed by a template-switch adaptor with 12 random nucleotides. TCRdb re-called the 5' RACE reads with MiXCR, one entry per CDR3 protein. The sample records roughly 900,000 distinct CDR3 sequences, about 48% being singletons. The people who gave samples were healthy Caucasians from Russia, aged 6 to 90. Isolation per sample recovered at least 7 million PBMCs. Regarding this clonotype: Its antigen remains unknown.

The germline V and J ends were trimmed by 0 bases and 0 bases, with 8 bases remaining between them. The germline V gene has CDR1 MGHRA and CDR2 YSYEKL. The CDR3 is 15 residues long. This receptor was identified in a man aged 25-45 years in good health. Sequenced: blood. V gene TRBV4-1 combines with J gene TRBJ1-2; D is undetermined. CDR3 in amino acids: CASSQDRAANYGYTF. The CDR3 DNA follows: TGCGCCAGCAGCCAAGATAGGGCAGCTAACTATGGCTACACCTTC.